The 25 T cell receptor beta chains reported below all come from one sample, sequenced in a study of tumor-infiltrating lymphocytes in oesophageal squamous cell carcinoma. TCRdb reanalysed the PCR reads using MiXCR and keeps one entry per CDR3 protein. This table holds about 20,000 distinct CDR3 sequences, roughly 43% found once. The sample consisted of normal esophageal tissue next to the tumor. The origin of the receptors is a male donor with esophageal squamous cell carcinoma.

DNA for the CDR3: TGTGCCAGCAGTTTAACTAGCTTTGAGCAGTTCTTC. This encodes CASSLTSFEQFF. J is TRBJ2-1 and V is TRBV28; D is possibly TRBD2 (6 bases). V lost 2 bases and J 9 bases, leaving 8 bases between the germline ends. Germline CDR1 reads MDHEN; CDR2 reads SYDVKM. This CDR3 is 12 amino acids long.

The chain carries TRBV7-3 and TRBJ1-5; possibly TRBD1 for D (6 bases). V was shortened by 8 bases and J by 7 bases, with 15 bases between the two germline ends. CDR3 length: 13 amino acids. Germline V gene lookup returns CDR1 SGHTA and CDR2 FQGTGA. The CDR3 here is CASAFEGGQPQHF. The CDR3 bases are TGTGCCAGCGCGTTTGAGGGGGGCCAGCCCCAGCATTTT.

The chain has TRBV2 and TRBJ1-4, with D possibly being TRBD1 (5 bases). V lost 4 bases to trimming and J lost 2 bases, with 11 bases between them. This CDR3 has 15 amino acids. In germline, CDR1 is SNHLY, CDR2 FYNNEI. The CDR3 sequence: CASSGIGGTNEKLFF. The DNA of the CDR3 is TGTGCCAGCAGTGGGATTGGGGGTACTAATGAAAAACTGTTTTTT.

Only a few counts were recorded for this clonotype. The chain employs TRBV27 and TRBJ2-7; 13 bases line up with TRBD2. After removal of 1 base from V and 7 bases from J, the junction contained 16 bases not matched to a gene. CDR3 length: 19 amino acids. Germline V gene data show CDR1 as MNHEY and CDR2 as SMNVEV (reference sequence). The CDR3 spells CASSLWGLAGRSPYNEQYF. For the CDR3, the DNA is TGTGCCAGCAGTTTATGGGGACTAGCGGGACGATCTCCATACAATGAGCAGTACTTC.

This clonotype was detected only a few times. The CDR3, as DNA: TGTGCCAGCAATTCCGGGTTTGGAGGCTACACCTTC. Protein sequence: CASNSGFGGYTF. V is TRBV2 and J is TRBJ1-2; D gene ambiguous. V lost 7 bases and J 8 bases, leaving 14 bases between the germline ends. Germline V CDR1 and CDR2: SNHLY, FYNNEI. CDR3 length: 12 amino acids. Full variable domain (remainder filled in from reference TRBV2 and TRBJ1-2): EPEVTQTPSHQVTQMGQEVILRCVPISNHLYFYWYRQILGQKVEFLVSFYNNEISEKSEIFDDQFSVERPDGSNFTLKIRSTKLEDSAMYFCASNSGFGGYTFGSGTRLTVV.

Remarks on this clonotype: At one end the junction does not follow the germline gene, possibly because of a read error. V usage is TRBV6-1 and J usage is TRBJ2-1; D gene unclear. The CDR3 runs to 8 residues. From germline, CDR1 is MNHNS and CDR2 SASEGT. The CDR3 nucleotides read TGTGCCAGCAGTACAGAAACCTTC. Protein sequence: CASSTETF.

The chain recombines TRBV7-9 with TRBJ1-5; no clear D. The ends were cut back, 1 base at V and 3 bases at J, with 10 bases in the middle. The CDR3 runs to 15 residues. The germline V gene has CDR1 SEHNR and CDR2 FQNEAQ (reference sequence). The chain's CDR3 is CASSLGDSDNQPQHF. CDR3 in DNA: TGTGCCAGCAGCTTAGGGGATTCTGACAATCAGCCCCAGCATTTT.

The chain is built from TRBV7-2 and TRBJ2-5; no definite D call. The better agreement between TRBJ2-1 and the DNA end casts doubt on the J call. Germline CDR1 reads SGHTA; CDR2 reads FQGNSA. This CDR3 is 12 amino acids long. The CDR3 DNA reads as TGTGCCAGCAGCTTACTCGGGCCCCAGCAGTTCTTC. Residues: CASSLLGPQQFF.

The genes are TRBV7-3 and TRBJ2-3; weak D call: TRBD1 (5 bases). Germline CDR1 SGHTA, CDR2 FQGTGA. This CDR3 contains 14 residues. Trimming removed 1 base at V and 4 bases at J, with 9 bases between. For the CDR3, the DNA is TGTGCCAGCAGCTTAATGGGGCACCCAGATACGCAGTATTTT. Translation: CASSLMGHPDTQYF.

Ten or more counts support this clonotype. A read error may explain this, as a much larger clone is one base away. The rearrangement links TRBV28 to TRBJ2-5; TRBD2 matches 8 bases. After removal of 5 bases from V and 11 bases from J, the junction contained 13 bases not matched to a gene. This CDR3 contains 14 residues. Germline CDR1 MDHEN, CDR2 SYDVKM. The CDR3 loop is CASSRTSRYNEQYF. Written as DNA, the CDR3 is TGTGCCAGCAGTCGGACTAGCCGTTACAATGAGCAGTACTTC. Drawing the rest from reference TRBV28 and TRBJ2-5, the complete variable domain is DVKVTQSSRYLVKRTGEKVFLECVQDMDHENMFWYRQDPGLGLRLIYFSYDVKMKEKGDIPEGYSVSREKKERFSLILESASTNQTSMYLCASSRTSRYNEQYFGPGTRLLVL.

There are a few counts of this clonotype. The CDR3: CASSANSYNSPLHF. CDR3 coding DNA: TGTGCCAGCAGCGCTAACTCCTATAATTCACCCCTCCACTTT. The genes are TRBV7-6 and TRBJ1-6; no firm D call. The V and J ends lost 5 bases and 0 bases respectively, with 5 bases between them. Germline assignment: CDR1 SGHVS and CDR2 FNYEAQ. This CDR3 region has 14 residues. The full variable domain, completed using reference TRBV7-6 and TRBJ1-6, is GAGVSQSPRYKVTKRGQDVALRCDPISGHVSLYWYRQALGQGPEFLTYFNYEAQQDKSGLPNDRFSAERPEGSISTLTIQRTEQRDSAMYRCASSANSYNSPLHFGNGTRLTVT.

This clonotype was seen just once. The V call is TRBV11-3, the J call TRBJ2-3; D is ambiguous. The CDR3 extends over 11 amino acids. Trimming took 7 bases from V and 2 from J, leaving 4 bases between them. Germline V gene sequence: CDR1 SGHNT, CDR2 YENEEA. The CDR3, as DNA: TGTGCCAGCAAATCCACAGATACGCAGTATTTT. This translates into CASKSTDTQYF.

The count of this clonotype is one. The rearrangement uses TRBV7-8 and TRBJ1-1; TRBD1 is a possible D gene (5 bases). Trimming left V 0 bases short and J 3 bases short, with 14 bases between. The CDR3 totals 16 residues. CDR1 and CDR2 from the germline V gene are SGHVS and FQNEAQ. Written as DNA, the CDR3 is TGTGCCAGCAGCTTAGCGCCGCAGGGACGGGACACTGAAGCTTTCTTT. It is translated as CASSLAPQGRDTEAFF.

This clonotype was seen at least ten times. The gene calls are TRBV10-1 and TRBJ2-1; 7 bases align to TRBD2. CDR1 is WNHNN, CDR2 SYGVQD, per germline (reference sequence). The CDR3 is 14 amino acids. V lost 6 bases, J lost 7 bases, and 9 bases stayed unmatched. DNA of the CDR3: TGCGCCAGCAGCAGTGGGGGGGTGGTGAATGAGCAGTTCTTC. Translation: CASSSGGVVNEQFF.

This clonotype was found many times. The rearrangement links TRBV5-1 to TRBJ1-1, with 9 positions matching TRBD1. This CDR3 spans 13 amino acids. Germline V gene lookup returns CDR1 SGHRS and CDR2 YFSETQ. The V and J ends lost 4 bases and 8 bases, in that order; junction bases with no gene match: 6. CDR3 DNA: TGCGCCAGCAGCCCTGAAGGGACAGGGGAAGCTTTCTTT. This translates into CASSPEGTGEAFF. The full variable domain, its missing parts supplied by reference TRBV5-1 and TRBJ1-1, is KAGVTQTPRYLIKTRGQQVTLSCSPISGHRSVSWYQQTPGQGLQFLFEYFSETQRNKGNFPGRFSGRQFSNSRSEMNVSTLELGDSALYLCASSPEGTGEAFFGQGTRLTVV.

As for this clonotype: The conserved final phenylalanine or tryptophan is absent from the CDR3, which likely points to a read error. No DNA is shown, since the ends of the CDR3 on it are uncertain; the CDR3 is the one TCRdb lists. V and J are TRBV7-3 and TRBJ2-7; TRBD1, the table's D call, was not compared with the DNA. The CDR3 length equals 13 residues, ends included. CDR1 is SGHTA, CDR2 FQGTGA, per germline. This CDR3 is CASRTGVGYTFGS.

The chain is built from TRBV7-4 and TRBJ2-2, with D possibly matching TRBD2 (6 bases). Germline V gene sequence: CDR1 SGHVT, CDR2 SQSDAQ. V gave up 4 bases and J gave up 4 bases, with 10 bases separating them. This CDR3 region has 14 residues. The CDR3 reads CASSSGDFTGELFF. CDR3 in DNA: TGTGCCAGCAGCTCCGGGGACTTCACCGGGGAGCTGTTTTTT.

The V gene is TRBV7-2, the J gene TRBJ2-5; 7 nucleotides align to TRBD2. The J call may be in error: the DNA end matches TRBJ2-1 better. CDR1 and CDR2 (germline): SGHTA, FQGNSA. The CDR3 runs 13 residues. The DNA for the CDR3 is TGTGCCAGCAGCCCGGGACTACCATATGAGCAGTTCTTC. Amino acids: CASSPGLPYEQFF.

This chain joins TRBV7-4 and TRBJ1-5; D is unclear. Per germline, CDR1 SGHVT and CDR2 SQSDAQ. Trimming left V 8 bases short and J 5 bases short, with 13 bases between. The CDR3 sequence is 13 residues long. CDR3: CASQDQLHQPQHF. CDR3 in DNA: TGTGCCAGCCAGGATCAGCTCCATCAGCCCCAGCATTTT.

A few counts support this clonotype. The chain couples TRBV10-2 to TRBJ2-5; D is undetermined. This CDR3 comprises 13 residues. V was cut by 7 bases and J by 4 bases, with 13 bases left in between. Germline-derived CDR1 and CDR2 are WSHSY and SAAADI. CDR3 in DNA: TGCGCCAGCAATCTAGGGCCGCGAGAGACCCAGTACTTC. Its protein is CASNLGPRETQYF.

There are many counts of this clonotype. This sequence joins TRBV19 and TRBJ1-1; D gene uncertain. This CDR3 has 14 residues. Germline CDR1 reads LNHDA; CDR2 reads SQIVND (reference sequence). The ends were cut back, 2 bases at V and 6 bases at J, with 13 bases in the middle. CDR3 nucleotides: TGTGCCAGTAGTATAACCCGGCAGGCCCCTGAAGCTTTCTTT. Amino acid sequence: CASSITRQAPEAFF.

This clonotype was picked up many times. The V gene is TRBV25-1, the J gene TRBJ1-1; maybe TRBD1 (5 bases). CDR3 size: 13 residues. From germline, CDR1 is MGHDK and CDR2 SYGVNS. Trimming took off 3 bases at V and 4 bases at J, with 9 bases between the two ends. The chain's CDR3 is CASSDRGFTEAFF. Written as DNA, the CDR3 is TGTGCCAGCAGTGATCGGGGGTTCACTGAAGCTTTCTTT.

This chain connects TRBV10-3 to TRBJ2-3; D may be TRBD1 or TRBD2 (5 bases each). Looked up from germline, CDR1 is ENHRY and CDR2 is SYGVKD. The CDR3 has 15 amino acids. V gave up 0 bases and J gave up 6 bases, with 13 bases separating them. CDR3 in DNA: TGTGCCATCAGTGAGTCTGGGACGAAAGGGGATACGCAGTATTTT. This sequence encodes CAISESGTKGDTQYF.

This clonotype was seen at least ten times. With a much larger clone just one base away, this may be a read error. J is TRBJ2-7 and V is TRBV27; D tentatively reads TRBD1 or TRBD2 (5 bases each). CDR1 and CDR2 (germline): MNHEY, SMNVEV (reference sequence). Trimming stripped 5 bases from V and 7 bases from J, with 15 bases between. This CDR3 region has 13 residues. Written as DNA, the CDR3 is TGTGCCAGCAGTCCGGGACCTGGGGGTGAGCAGTACTTC. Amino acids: CASSPGPGGEQYF.

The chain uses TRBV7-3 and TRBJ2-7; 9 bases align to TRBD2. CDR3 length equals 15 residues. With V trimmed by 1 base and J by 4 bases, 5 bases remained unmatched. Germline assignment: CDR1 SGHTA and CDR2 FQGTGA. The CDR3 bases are TGTGCCAGCAGCTTAAAAAGCGGGGGGCAGTACGAGCAGTACTTC. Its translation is CASSLKSGGQYEQYF.